Following are 17 T cell receptor beta chains from one sample sequenced in a study of blood T cell repertoires in COVID-19. Profiled with immunoSEQ multiplex PCR; TCRdb holds only in-frame clones, not every one. The sample lists about 140,000 clones, approximately 84% occurring once. The sample consisted of peripheral blood. The receptors stem from an older woman with acute or convalescent COVID-19.

This clone has only one observation. J is TRBJ1-2 and V is TRBV7-8, with 9 bases fitting TRBD1. The V gene's germline CDR1 is SGHVS and CDR2 FQNEAQ. V lost 0 bases, J lost 6 bases, and 5 bases stayed unmatched. The CDR3 is made up of 15 amino acids. The CDR3 here is CASSLAWGQGNGYTF. In nucleotides, the CDR3 is TGTGCCAGCAGCTTAGCGTGGGGACAGGGTAATGGCTACACCTTC.

This clone has a single count. The chain joins TRBV9 to TRBJ2-2; no clear D gene. Germline CDR1 is SGDLS and CDR2 is YYNGEE. Trimming left V 2 bases short and J 7 bases short, with 6 bases between. The CDR3 has 12 amino acids. CDR3 in DNA: TGTGCCAGCAGCGTCTCAGGCGGGGAGCTGTTTTTT. Translation gives CASSVSGGELFF. The full variable domain, with the rest looked up from reference TRBV9 and TRBJ2-2, is DSGVTQTPKHLITATGQRVTLRCSPRSGDLSVYWYQQSLDQGLQFLIQYYNGEERAKGNILERFSAQQFPDLHSELNLSSLELGDSALYFCASSVSGGELFFGEGSRLTVL.

The J gene is TRBJ1-2, the V gene TRBV6-6; 9 bases map to TRBD1. This CDR3 has 13 amino acids. The V and J ends lost 6 bases and 8 bases, in that order; junction bases with no gene match: 7. Germline V CDR1 and CDR2: MNHNY, SVGAGI (reference sequence). CDR3 region: CASSPTGGGGYTF. CDR3 sequence (DNA): TGTGCCAGCAGCCCTACAGGGGGCGGCGGCTACACCTTC.

The J gene is TRBJ2-5, the V gene TRBV11-2, with 10 nucleotides matching TRBD1. The V segment lost 7 bases and the J segment 6 bases; nucleotides outside the gene matches: 11. There are 15 residues in the CDR3. CDR1 SGHAT and CDR2 FQNNGV come from the germline V gene. The CDR3 bases are TGTGCCAGCACCGAGGTCCGGGACAGGGGAAAGACCCAGTACTTC. As protein: CASTEVRDRGKTQYF.

In its sample, this clone was seen a few times. This chain links TRBV3-1 (or the pseudogene TRBV3-2) with TRBJ1-1; D is ambiguous. The CDR3 runs 13 residues. Trimming left V 4 bases short and J 1 base short, with 7 bases between. The germline CDR1 and CDR2 sequences are LGHDT and YNNKEL (reference sequence). CDR3 nucleotide sequence: TGTGCCAGCAGCCTAAGACAGAACACTGAAGCTTTCTTT. As protein: CASSLRQNTEAFF.

The chain couples TRBV6-4 to TRBJ2-1, with TRBD2 matching 11 bases. CDR3 length equals 15 residues. V was clipped by 6 bases and J by 6 bases; unmatched bases: 7. In germline, CDR1 is MRHNA, CDR2 SNTAGT. As DNA, the CDR3 is TGTGCCAGCAGGAAACTAGCGGGGGATTTCAATGAGCAGTTCTTC. Its translation: CASRKLAGDFNEQFF.

The V call is TRBV6-1, the J call TRBJ1-2, with D unclear. The CDR3 consists of 13 residues. Trimming took off 3 bases at V and 6 bases at J, with 11 bases between the two ends. Germline loops: CDR1 MNHNS, CDR2 SASEGT. The CDR3 bases are TGTGCCAGCAGTGATTACAGTGATAATGGCTACACCTTC. Amino acids: CASSDYSDNGYTF.

V gene TRBV19 combines with J gene TRBJ1-2, with 7 nucleotides matching TRBD1. The CDR3 contains 15 residues. V trimming: 3 bases; J trimming: 8 bases; junction bases outside the gene matches: 12. CDR1 and CDR2 (germline): LNHDA, SQIVND (reference sequence). Here the CDR3 reads CASSIGGRGTKGYTF. DNA of the CDR3: TGTGCCAGTAGTATTGGCGGCAGGGGGACAAAGGGCTACACCTTC.

V and J are TRBV19 and TRBJ1-1; D is ambiguous. The CDR3 has 16 amino acids. Germline assignment: CDR1 LNHDA and CDR2 SQIVND (reference sequence). V dropped 7 bases and J dropped 8 bases, with 26 bases sitting between them. CDR3 sequence: CASKASILPLDGEAFF. CDR3 coding DNA: TGTGCCAGTAAAGCTAGCATCCTCCCCTTGGACGGAGAAGCTTTCTTT.

The chain carries TRBV10-3 and TRBJ2-5; tentative D call: TRBD1 (6 bases). The CDR3 is made up of 13 amino acids. Germline CDR1 reads ENHRY; CDR2 reads SYGVKD. The V end lost 8 bases, the J end lost 5 bases, and 15 bases lay between the germline ends. The CDR3 nucleotides are TGTGCCATCTCGCTAGGGGGAATGGAGACCCAGTACTTC. It specifies CAISLGGMETQYF.

The CDR3 sequence is CASSLQPLAGFYEQYF. In nucleotides, the CDR3 is TGTGCCAGCAGCCTGCAACCACTAGCGGGATTCTACGAGCAGTACTTC. V gene TRBV4-2 combines with J gene TRBJ2-7, with 10 bases fitting TRBD2. V was pared by 4 bases and J by 3 bases, with 9 bases of the junction left unmatched. The CDR3 extends over 16 amino acids. In germline, CDR1 is LGHNA, CDR2 YNFKEQ.

The gene calls are TRBV30 and TRBJ2-1; D might be TRBD1 (6 bases). V was pared by 1 base and J by 4 bases, with 11 bases between. The V gene's germline CDR1 is GTSNPN and CDR2 SVGIG (reference sequence). The CDR3 is 14 amino acids. The DNA for the CDR3 is TGTGCCTGGAGTGGGACAGATACGTACAATGAGCAGTTCTTC. Encoded protein: CAWSGTDTYNEQFF.

The V and J genes are TRBV30 and TRBJ2-3; 10 bases agree with TRBD2. The CDR3 is 16 residues long. The junction had 11 bases not matched to a gene; V was cut back by 4 bases and J by 4 bases. Germline V CDR1 and CDR2: GTSNPN, SVGIG (reference sequence). The CDR3 here is CAWTPPLAGVADTQYF. The CDR3 region has the DNA TGTGCCTGGACCCCTCCCCTAGCGGGAGTAGCAGATACGCAGTATTTT.

The chain has TRBV30 and TRBJ2-7; tentatively, D is TRBD1 (6 bases). Between the trimmed V and J ends, which lost 2 bases and 3 bases, there was a span of 17 bases. The CDR3 is 15 residues long. CDR1 is GTSNPN, CDR2 SVGIG, per germline (reference sequence). CDR3 in amino acids: CAWSIGTPELYEQYF. The CDR3 coding sequence is TGTGCCTGGAGTATAGGGACACCCGAACTCTACGAGCAGTACTTC. Supplemented by reference TRBV30 and TRBJ2-7, the full variable domain reads SQTIHQWPATLVQPVGSPLSLECTVEGTSNPNLYWYRQAAGRGLQLLFYSVGIGQISSEVPQNLSASRPQDRQFILSSKKLLLSDSGFYLCAWSIGTPELYEQYFGPGTRLTVT.

The V gene is TRBV27, the J gene TRBJ1-1; D remains ambiguous. CDR3 length equals 13 residues. V was clipped by 5 bases and J by 4 bases, with 11 bases between them. Germline CDR1 and CDR2: MNHEY and SMNVEV (reference sequence). The CDR3 sequence is CASSNGFGTEAFF. DNA of the CDR3: TGTGCCAGCAGTAACGGGTTCGGCACTGAAGCTTTCTTT.

The gene calls are TRBV9 and TRBJ2-7, with 9 bases fitting TRBD1. CDR1 is SGDLS, CDR2 YYNGEE, per germline. This CDR3 has 14 amino acids. V shed 3 bases, J shed 4 bases, and the junction held 5 bases outside the gene matches. The CDR3 DNA reads TGTGCCAGCAGCGAGGGGACAGGGAATTACGAGCAGTACTTC. Residues: CASSEGTGNYEQYF.

This chain connects TRBV3-1 (or the pseudogene TRBV3-2) to TRBJ1-1; D call uncertain. The V gene's germline CDR1 is LGHDT and CDR2 YNNKEL (reference sequence). This CDR3 has 14 amino acids. With 0 bases removed from V and 7 bases from J, the gap between germline ends came to 12 bases. The CDR3 nucleotides are TGTGCCAGCAGCCAAGACGGGGTCCCTATTGAAGCTTTCTTT. Translated, it gives CASSQDGVPIEAFF.